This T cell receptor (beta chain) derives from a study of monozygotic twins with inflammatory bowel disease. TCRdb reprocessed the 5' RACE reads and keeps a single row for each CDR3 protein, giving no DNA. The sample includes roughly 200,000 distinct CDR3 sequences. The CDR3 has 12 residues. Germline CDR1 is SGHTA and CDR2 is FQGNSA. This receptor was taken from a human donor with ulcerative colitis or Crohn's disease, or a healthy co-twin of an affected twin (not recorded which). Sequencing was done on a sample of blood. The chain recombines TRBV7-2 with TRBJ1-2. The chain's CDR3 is CASSLDVGGYTF.